This TCR beta chain is drawn from a study of CD8 T cells in Susac syndrome. Notes on the study in general: TCR sequencing and HLA analysis covered a relatively small number of individuals.

Germline-derived CDR1 and CDR2 are GTSNPN and SVGIG (reference sequence). The CDR3 consists of 15 residues. Trimming stripped 1 base from V and 0 bases from J, with 12 bases between. About this clonotype itself: Its specificity is not known.

Random-hexamer reverse transcription was applied to about 0.45 to 1 ug RNA. An immunoSEQ multiplex PCR generated amplified TCR beta CDR3 products spanning 54 Vbeta and 13 Jbeta. TCRdb redid the calling of the immunoSEQ multiplex PCR reads with MiXCR, one entry per CDR3 protein. The repertoire consists of roughly 130,000 distinct CDR3 sequences, with roughly 94% occurring once and the leading ten covering approximately 0.12%. Sequencing of TCR beta was performed on blood CD8+ T cells and on blood CD4+ T cells. The CD8+ and CD4+ T cells were isolated magnetically using a negative isolation approach, whereas the TEMRA cells were enriched by FACS.

Sequencing was carried out using CD4+ T cells from PBMCs. The TCR was taken from a human donor with multiple sclerosis. The chain carries TRBV30 and TRBJ1-2, with a weak D call TRBD1 (6 bases). CDR3 coding DNA: TGTGCCTGGAGTGGGTCGAGGACAGCTAACTATGGCTACACCTTC. As protein: CAWSGSRTANYGYTF. The variable domain in full, with the rest retrieved from reference TRBV30 and TRBJ1-2, is SQTIHQWPATLVQPVGSPLSLECTVEGTSNPNLYWYRQAAGRGLQLLFYSVGIGQISSEVPQNLSASRPQDRQFILSSKKLLLSDSGFYLCAWSGSRTANYGYTFGSGTRLTVV.